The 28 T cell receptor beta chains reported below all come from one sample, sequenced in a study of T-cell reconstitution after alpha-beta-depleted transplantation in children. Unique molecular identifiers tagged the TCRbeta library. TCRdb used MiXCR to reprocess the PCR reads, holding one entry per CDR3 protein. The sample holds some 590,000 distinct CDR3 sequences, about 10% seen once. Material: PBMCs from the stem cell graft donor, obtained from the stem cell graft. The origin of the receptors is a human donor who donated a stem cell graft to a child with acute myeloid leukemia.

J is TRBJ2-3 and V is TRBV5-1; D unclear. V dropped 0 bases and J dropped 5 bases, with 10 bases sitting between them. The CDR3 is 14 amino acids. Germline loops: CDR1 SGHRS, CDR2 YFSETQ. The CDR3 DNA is TGCGCCAGCAGCTTGGCGGCTACCGGAGATACGCAGTATTTT. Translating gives CASSLAATGDTQYF.

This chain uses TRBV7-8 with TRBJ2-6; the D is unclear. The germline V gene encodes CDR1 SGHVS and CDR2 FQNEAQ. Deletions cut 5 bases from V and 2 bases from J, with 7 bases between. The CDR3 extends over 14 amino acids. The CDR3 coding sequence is TGTGCCAGCAGCACACCGACTGGGGCCAACGTCCTGACTTTC. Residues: CASSTPTGANVLTF.

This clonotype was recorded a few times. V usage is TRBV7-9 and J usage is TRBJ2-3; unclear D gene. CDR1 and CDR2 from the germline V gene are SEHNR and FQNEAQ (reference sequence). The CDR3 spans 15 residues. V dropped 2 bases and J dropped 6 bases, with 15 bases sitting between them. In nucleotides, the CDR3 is TGTGCCAGCAGCTTATTGTCACAAAATTTGGATACGCAGTATTTT. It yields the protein CASSLLSQNLDTQYF.

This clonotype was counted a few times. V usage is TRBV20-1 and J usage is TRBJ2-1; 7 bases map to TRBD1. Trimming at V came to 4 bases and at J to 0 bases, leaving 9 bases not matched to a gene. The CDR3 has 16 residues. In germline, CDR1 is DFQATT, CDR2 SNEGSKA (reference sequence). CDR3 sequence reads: CSAKARQGLSYNEQFF. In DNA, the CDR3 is TGCAGTGCTAAAGCTCGACAGGGCCTCTCCTACAATGAGCAGTTCTTC.

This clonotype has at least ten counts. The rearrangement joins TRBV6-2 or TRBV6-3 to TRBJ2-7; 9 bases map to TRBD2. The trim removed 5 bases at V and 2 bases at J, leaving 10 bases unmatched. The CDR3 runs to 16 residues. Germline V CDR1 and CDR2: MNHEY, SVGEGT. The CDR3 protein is CASSPPVGTSTYEQYF. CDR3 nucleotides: TGTGCCAGCAGTCCACCTGTCGGGACTAGCACCTACGAGCAGTACTTC.

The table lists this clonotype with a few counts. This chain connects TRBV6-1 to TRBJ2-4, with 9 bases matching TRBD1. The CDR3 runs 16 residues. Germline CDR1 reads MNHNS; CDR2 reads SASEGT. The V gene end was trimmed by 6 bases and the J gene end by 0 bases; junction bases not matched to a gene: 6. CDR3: CASREQGALAKNIQYF. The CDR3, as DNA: TGTGCCAGCAGAGAACAGGGGGCTTTAGCCAAAAACATTCAGTACTTC.

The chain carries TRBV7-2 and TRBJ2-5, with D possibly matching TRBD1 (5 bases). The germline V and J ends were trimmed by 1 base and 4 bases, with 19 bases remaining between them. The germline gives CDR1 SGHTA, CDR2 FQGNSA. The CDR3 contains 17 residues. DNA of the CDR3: TGTGCCAGCAGCTTAGTCTTCCTGGGGCCTCCAGGAGAGACCCAGTACTTC. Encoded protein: CASSLVFLGPPGETQYF.

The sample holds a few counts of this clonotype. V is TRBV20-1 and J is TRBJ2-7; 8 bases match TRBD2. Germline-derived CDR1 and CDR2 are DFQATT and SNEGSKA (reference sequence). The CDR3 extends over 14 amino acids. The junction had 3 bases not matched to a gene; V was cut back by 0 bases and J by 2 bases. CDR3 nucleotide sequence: TGCAGTGCTAGAGATCAGACTAGCGCCTACGAGCAGTACTTC. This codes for CSARDQTSAYEQYF.

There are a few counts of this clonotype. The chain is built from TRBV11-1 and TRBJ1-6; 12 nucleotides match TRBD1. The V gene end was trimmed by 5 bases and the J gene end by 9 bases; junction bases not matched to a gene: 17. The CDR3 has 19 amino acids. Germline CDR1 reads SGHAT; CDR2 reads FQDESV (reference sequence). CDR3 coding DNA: TGTGCCAGCAGCCTACCCGGGACAGGGGGCGCCGGTCGGAGTTCACCCCTCCACTTT. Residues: CASSLPGTGGAGRSSPLHF.

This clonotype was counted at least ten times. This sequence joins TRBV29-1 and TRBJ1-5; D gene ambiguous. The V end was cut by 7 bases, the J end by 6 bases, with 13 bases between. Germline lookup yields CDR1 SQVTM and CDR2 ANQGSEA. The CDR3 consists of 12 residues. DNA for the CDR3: TGCAGCGCTACTCTAACGGGTCAGCCCCAGCATTTT. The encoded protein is CSATLTGQPQHF.

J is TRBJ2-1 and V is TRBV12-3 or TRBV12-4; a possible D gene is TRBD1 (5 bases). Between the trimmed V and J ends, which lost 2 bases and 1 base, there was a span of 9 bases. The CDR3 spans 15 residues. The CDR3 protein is CASSLQGMSYNEQFF. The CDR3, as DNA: TGTGCCAGCAGTTTACAGGGAATGTCCTACAATGAGCAGTTCTTC.

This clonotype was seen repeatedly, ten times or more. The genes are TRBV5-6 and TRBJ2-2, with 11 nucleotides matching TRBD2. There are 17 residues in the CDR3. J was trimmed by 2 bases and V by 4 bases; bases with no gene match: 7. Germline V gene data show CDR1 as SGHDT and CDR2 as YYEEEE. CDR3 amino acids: CASSKLGLAENTGELFF. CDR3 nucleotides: TGTGCCAGCAGCAAATTGGGACTAGCGGAAAACACCGGGGAGCTGTTTTTT.

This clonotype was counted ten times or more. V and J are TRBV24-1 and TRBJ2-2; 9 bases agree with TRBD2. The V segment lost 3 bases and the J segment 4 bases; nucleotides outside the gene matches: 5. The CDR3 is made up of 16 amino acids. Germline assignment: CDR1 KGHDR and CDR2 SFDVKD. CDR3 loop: CATSDSLAGITGELFF. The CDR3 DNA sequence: TGTGCCACCAGTGATAGTCTAGCGGGAATCACCGGGGAGCTGTTTTTT.

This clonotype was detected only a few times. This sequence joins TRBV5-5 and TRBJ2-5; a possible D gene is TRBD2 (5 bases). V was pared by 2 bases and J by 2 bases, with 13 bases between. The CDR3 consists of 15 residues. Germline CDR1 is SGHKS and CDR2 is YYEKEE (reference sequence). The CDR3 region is CASSLEGLAQETQYF. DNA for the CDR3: TGTGCCAGCAGCTTAGAGGGTCTAGCTCAAGAGACCCAGTACTTC.

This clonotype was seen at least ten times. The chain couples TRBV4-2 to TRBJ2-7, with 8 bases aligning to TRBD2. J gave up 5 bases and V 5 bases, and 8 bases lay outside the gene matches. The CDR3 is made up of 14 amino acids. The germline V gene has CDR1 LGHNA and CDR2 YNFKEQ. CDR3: CASSRPGLADEQYF. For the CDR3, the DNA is TGTGCCAGCAGCAGACCTGGACTAGCCGACGAGCAGTACTTC.

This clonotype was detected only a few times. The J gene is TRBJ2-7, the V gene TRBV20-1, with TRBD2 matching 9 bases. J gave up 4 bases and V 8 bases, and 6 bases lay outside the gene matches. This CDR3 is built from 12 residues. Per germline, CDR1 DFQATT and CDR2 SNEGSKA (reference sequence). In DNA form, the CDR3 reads TGCAGTCTTAGCGGGAGAGGTTACGAGCAGTACTTC. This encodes CSLSGRGYEQYF.

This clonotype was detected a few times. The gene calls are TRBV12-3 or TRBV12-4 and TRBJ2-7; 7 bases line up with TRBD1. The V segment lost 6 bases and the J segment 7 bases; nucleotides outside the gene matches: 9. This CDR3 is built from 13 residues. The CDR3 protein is CASSPDRATEQYF. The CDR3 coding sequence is TGTGCCAGCAGCCCCGACAGGGCTACAGAGCAGTACTTC.

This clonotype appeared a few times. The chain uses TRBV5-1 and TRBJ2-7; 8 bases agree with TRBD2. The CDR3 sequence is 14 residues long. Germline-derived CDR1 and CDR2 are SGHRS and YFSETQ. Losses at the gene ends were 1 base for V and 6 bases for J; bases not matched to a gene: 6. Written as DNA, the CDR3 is TGCGCCAGCAGCTTGAGCGGGGGTGTAGGCGAGCAGTACTTC. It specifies CASSLSGGVGEQYF.

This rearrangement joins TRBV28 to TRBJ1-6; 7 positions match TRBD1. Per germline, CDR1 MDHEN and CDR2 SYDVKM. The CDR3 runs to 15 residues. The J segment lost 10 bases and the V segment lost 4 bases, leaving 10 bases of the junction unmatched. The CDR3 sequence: CASSYQGVKGSPLHF. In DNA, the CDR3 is TGTGCCAGCAGTTATCAGGGGGTTAAGGGGTCACCCCTCCACTTT.

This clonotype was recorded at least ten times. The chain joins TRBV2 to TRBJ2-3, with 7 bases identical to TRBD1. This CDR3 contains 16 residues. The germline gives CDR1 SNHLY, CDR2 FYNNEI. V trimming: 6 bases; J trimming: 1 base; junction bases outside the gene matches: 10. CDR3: CASRPSVGTGTDTQYF. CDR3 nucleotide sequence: TGTGCCAGCAGACCCTCCGTGGGGACAGGCACAGATACGCAGTATTTT. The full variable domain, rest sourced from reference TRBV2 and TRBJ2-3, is EPEVTQTPSHQVTQMGQEVILRCVPISNHLYFYWYRQILGQKVEFLVSFYNNEISEKSEIFDDQFSVERPDGSNFTLKIRSTKLEDSAMYFCASRPSVGTGTDTQYFGPGTRLTVL.

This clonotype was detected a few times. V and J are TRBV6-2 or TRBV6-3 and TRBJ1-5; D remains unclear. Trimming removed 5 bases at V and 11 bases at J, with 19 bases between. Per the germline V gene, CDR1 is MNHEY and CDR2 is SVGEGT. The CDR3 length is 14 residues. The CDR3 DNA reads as TGTGCCAGCAGTAACAATCCCGTGTTAGGTGCCCAGCATTTT. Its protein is CASSNNPVLGAQHF.

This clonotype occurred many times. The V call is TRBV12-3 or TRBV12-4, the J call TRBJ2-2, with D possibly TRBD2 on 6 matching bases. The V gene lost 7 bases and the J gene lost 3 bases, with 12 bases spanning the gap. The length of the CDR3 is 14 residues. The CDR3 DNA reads TGTGCCAGCATCCTGACTAGTCACACCGGGGAGCTGTTTTTT. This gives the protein CASILTSHTGELFF.

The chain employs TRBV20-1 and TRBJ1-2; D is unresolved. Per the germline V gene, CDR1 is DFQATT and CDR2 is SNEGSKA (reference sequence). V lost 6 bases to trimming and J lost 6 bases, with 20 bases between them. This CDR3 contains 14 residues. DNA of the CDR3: TGCAGTGCAAGCAGCTCAGTTCAACACGATGGCTACACCTTC. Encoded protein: CSASSSVQHDGYTF.

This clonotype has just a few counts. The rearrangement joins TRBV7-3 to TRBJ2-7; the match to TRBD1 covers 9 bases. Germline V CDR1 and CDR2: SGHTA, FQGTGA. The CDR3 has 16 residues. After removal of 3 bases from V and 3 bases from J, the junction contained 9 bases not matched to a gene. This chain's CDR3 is CASSLVGGTGFYEQYF. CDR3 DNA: TGTGCCAGCAGCTTGGTCGGAGGGACAGGGTTCTACGAGCAGTACTTC.

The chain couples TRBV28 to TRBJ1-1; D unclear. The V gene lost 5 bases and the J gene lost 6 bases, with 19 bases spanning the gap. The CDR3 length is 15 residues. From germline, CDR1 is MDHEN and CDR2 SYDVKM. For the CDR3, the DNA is TGTGCCAGCAGTGAACCTACCTCGGGAGGACCTGAAGCTTTCTTT. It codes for CASSEPTSGGPEAFF.

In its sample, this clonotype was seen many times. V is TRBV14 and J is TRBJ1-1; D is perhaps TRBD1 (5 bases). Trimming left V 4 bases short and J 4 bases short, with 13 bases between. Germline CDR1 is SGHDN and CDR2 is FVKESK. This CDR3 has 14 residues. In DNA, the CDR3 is TGTGCCAGCAGCCCCCAAAGGGGTGCCACTGAAGCTTTCTTT. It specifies CASSPQRGATEAFF.

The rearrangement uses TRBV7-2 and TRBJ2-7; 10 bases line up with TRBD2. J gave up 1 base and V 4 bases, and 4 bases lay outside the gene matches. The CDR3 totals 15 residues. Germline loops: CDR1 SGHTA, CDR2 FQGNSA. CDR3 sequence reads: CASSSGLAISYEQYF. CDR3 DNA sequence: TGTGCCAGCAGCTCGGGACTAGCGATTTCCTACGAGCAGTACTTC.

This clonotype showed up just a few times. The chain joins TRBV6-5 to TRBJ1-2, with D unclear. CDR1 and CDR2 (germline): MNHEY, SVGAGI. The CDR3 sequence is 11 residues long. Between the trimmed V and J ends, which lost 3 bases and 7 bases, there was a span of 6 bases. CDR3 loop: CASSYFGGYTF. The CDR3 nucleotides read TGTGCCAGCAGTTATTTTGGTGGCTACACCTTC.